The 14 T cell receptor beta chains in this list originate from one sample, sequenced in a study of shared clonotypes between healthy human individuals. Sequencing used immunoSEQ multiplex PCR; TCRdb keeps in-frame clones, though not all of them. This sample yields over a million clones, of which 98% are seen a single time; around 0.47% belongs to the top ten. Material: naive CD4+ T cells sorted from blood. As for subset: CD45RA+ positively selected. These receptors originate from a man aged 25 to 40 in good health.

V usage is TRBV5-4 and J usage is TRBJ2-7; TRBD2 aligns across 11 bases. V trimming: 4 bases; J trimming: 4 bases; junction bases outside the gene matches: 7. Germline V gene lookup returns CDR1 SGHNT and CDR2 YYREEE (reference sequence). This CDR3 region has 15 residues. The chain's CDR3 is CASSATSGSSYEQYF. Written as DNA, the CDR3 is TGTGCCAGCAGCGCAACTAGCGGGAGTTCATACGAGCAGTACTTC.

J is TRBJ2-7 and V is TRBV6-5, with D perhaps matching TRBD1 (5 bases). Germline assignment: CDR1 MNHEY and CDR2 SVGAGI. The V and J ends lost 5 bases and 2 bases respectively, with 10 bases between them. This CDR3 has 13 amino acids. CDR3 in amino acids: CASSIVGAYEQYF. Written as DNA, the CDR3 is TGTGCCAGCAGTATCGTAGGGGCCTACGAGCAGTACTTC.

This CDR3 is CASNRPGNQPQHF. CDR3 coding DNA: TGTGCCAGCAATCGCCCGGGCAATCAGCCCCAGCATTTT. V is TRBV2 and J is TRBJ1-5; D unclear. This CDR3 is built from 13 residues. From germline, CDR1 is SNHLY and CDR2 FYNNEI. The V and J ends lost 7 bases and 2 bases respectively, with 9 bases between them.

The chain recombines TRBV6-6 with TRBJ1-3; D unresolved. The CDR3 spans 13 residues. CDR1 is MNHNY and CDR2 is SVGAGI in the germline V gene (reference sequence). Trimming shortened V by 8 bases and J by 2 bases, and 10 bases separated the two germline ends. The CDR3 nucleotides are TGTGCCAGCGCCCCCGGAACTGGAAACACCATATATTTT. This encodes CASAPGTGNTIYF.

This rearrangement joins TRBV2 to TRBJ1-3; a weak D match, TRBD1 (5 bases). Germline V gives CDR1 SNHLY, CDR2 FYNNEI. The CDR3 is made up of 15 amino acids. V dropped 6 bases and J dropped 4 bases, with 16 bases sitting between them. CDR3 sequence (DNA): TGTGCCAGCAGATGGGACCGATCTACAGGAAACACCATATATTTT. This sequence encodes CASRWDRSTGNTIYF.

The gene calls are TRBV18 and TRBJ2-1; 15 nucleotides match TRBD2. This CDR3 is built from 20 residues. Germline lookup yields CDR1 KGHSH and CDR2 LQKENI. The junction had 14 bases not matched to a gene; V was cut back by 1 base and J by 7 bases. The CDR3 reads CASSPLGLAGGPDAKNEQFF. CDR3 sequence (DNA): TGTGCCAGCTCACCACTCGGACTAGCGGGAGGGCCGGACGCCAAAAATGAGCAGTTCTTC. The variable domain in full, completed from reference TRBV18 and TRBJ2-1, reads NAGVMQNPRHLVRRRGQEARLRCSPMKGHSHVYWYRQLPEEGLKFMVYLQKENIIDESGMPKERFSAEFPKEGPSILRIQQVVRGDSAAYFCASSPLGLAGGPDAKNEQFFGPGTRLTVL.

The V gene is TRBV2, the J gene TRBJ2-7; 9 nucleotides line up with TRBD2. This CDR3 contains 19 residues. The germline V gene encodes CDR1 SNHLY and CDR2 FYNNEI. Trimming at V came to 5 bases and at J to 4 bases, leaving 21 bases not matched to a gene. CDR3 residues: CASSKGARSSGSRIYEQYF. The CDR3 DNA follows: TGTGCCAGCAGTAAGGGGGCGCGGAGTAGCGGGAGTCGCATATACGAGCAGTACTTC.

V is TRBV21-1 and J is TRBJ2-2; the table assigns TRBD2, which was not confirmed against the DNA. TRBV21-1 is tagged as a pseudogene. CDR3 size: 18 residues. The CDR3 loop reads CASSEGLAGVPNTGELFF. CDR3 nucleotide sequence: TGTGCCAGCAGCGAGGGACTAGCGGGAGTCCCAAACACCGGGGAGCTGTTTTTT.

The rearrangement uses TRBV19 and TRBJ1-1; D gene ambiguous. The CDR3 totals 15 residues. V lost 7 bases and J 7 bases, leaving 22 bases between the germline ends. Germline lookup yields CDR1 LNHDA and CDR2 SQIVND (reference sequence). CDR3 coding DNA: TGTGCCAGTAACCCAGGCCCCACGACGAGCGGTGAAGCTTTCTTT. It yields the protein CASNPGPTTSGEAFF. The complete variable domain, with remaining parts taken from reference TRBV19 and TRBJ1-1, reads DGGITQSPKYLFRKEGQNVTLSCEQNLNHDAMYWYRQDPGQGLRLIYYSQIVNDFQKGDIAEGYSVSREKKESFPLTVTSAQKNPTAFYLCASNPGPTTSGEAFFGQGTRLTVV.

The rearrangement joins TRBV5-1 to TRBJ2-3; 9 bases are shared with TRBD2. The trim removed 4 bases at V and 6 bases at J, leaving 18 bases unmatched. Germline V gives CDR1 SGHRS, CDR2 YFSETQ. The CDR3 loop spans 18 amino acids. The DNA for the CDR3 is TGCGCCAGCAGCCCGTTTCCTCCCGGCGGGGGGGTGTCCGATACGCAGTATTTT. Translated: CASSPFPPGGGVSDTQYF.

The V and J genes are TRBV5-1 and TRBJ1-1; D not resolved. V lost 1 base and J lost 4, with 14 bases in between. The length of the CDR3 is 15 residues. Germline loops: CDR1 SGHRS, CDR2 YFSETQ. CDR3 sequence: CASSLTSFKGTEAFF. The CDR3 bases are TGCGCCAGCAGCTTGACTTCATTCAAAGGCACTGAAGCTTTCTTT.

The genes are TRBV15 and TRBJ2-7, with TRBD1 identical over 7 bases. The CDR3 sequence is 14 residues long. Germline values: CDR1 LNHNV, CDR2 YYDKDF (reference sequence). V shed 3 bases and J 2 bases; nucleotides not matched to a gene: 4. The CDR3 bases are TGTGCCACCAGCAGGTACAGGGGACCCTACGAGCAGTACTTC. This translates into CATSRYRGPYEQYF.

This clone has only one observation. The CDR3 loop reads CASRGLTGELFF. The CDR3 DNA reads as TGTGCCAGCAGGGGACTTACCGGGGAGCTGTTTTTT. This rearrangement joins TRBV2 to TRBJ2-2; perhaps TRBD2 as D (6 bases). With 6 bases removed from V and 5 bases from J, the gap between germline ends came to 7 bases. The germline gives CDR1 SNHLY, CDR2 FYNNEI. This CDR3 contains 12 residues.

The J gene is TRBJ1-2, the V gene TRBV11-2; no firm D call. The CDR3 sequence is 14 residues long. Per the germline V gene, CDR1 is SGHAT and CDR2 is FQNNGV. Trimming took 0 bases from V and 4 from J, leaving 9 bases between them. Written as DNA, the CDR3 is TGTGCCAGCAGCTTAGATCTTCCGGGCTATGGCTACACCTTC. Translating gives CASSLDLPGYGYTF.